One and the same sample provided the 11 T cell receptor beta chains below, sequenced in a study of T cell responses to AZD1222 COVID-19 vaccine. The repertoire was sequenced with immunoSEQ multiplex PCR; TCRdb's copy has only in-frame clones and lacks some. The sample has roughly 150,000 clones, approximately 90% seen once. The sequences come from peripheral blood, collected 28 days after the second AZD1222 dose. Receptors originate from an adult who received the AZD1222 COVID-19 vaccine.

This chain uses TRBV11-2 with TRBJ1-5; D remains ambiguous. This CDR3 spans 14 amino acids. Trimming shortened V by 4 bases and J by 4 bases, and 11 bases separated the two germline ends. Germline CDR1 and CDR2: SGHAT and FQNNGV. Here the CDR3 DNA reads TGTGCCAGCAGCTCCCGGGTGGGAAATCAGCCCCAGCATTTT. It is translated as CASSSRVGNQPQHF.

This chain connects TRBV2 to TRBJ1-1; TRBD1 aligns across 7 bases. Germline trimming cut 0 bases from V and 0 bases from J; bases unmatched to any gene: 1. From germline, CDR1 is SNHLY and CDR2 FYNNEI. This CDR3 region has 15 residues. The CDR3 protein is CASSEATGMNTEAFF. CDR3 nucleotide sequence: TGTGCCAGCAGTGAAGCGACAGGGATGAACACTGAAGCTTTCTTT.

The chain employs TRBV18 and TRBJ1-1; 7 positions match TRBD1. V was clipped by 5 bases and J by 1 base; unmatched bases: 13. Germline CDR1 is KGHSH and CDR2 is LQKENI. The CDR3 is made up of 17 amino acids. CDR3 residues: CASSYYSLAGGNTEAFF. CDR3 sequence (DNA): TGTGCCAGCTCATATTATTCGTTGGCAGGGGGGAACACTGAAGCTTTCTTT.

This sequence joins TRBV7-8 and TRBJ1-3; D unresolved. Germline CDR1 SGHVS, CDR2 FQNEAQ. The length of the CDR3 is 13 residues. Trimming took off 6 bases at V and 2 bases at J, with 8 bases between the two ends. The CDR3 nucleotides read TGTGCCAGCAGTCCTACGACTGGAAACACCATATATTTT. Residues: CASSPTTGNTIYF.

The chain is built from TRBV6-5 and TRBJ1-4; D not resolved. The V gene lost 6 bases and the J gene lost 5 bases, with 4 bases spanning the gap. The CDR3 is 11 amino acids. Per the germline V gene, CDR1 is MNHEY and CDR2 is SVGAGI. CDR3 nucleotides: TGTGCCAGCAGACAGAATGAAAAACTGTTTTTT. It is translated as CASRQNEKLFF.

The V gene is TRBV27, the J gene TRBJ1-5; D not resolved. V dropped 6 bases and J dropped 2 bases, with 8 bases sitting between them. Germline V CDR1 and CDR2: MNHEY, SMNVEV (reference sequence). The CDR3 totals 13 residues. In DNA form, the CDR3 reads TGTGCCAGCAGAACGGGCCGCAATCAGCCCCAGCATTTT. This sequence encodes CASRTGRNQPQHF.

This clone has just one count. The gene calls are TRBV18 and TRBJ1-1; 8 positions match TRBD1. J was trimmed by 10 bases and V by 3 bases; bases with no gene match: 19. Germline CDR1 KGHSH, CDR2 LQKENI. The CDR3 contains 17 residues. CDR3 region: CASSPLSRQGPALGAFF. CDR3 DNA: TGTGCCAGCTCACCGCTCTCGAGACAGGGGCCCGCCCTGGGAGCTTTCTTT.

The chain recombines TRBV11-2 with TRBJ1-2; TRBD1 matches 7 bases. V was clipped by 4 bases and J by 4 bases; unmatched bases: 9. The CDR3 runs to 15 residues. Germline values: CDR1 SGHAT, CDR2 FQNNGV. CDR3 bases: TGTGCCAGCAGCTCAAGGACAGGAGTCACCTATGGCTACACCTTC. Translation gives CASSSRTGVTYGYTF.

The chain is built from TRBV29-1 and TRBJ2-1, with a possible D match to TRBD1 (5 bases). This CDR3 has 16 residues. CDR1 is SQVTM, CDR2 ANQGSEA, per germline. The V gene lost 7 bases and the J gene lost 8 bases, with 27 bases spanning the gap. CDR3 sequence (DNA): TGCAGCGGAATTTCTCTGCAGGGCCCAAAGCCCCATGAGCAGTTCTTC. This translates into CSGISLQGPKPHEQFF.

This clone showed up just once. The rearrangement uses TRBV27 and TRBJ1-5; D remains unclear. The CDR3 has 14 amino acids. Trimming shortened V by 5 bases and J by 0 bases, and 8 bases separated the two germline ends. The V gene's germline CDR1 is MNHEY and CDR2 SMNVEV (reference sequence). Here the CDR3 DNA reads TGTGCCAGCAGTCCTTATCGTAGCAATCAGCCCCAGCATTTT. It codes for CASSPYRSNQPQHF.

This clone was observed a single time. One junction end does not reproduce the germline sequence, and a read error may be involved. The CDR3 is CVSSRHRVRDSPLHF. The CDR3 DNA follows: TGTGTCAGCAGCCGACACAGGGTGAGGGATTCACCCCTCCACTTT. This chain uses TRBV14 with TRBJ1-6; a weak D match, TRBD1 (6 bases). The germline gives CDR1 SGHDN, CDR2 FVKESK. CDR3 length: 15 residues.